Shown below are 9 T cell receptor beta chains from a single sample sequenced in a study of blood T cell repertoires in COVID-19. TCRdb's table, derived via immunoSEQ multiplex PCR, lists solely in-frame clones and lacks some. Of 200,000 to 250,000 clones in the sample, approximately 86% were seen once. The specimen was peripheral blood. The receptors shown here come from a woman aged 80 or over with acute or convalescent COVID-19.

The rearrangement links TRBV28 to TRBJ1-2; 8 bases map to TRBD1. The CDR3 has 15 residues. Trimming at V came to 4 bases and at J to 8 bases, leaving 12 bases not matched to a gene. The germline gives CDR1 MDHEN, CDR2 SYDVKM. CDR3 region: CASSSASTGVRGYTF. The CDR3 DNA reads as TGTGCCAGCAGTTCTGCCTCGACAGGGGTTAGGGGCTACACCTTC.

This chain uses TRBV18 with TRBJ1-2; TRBD1 might be the D (6 bases). Trimming cost V 0 bases and J 3 bases, with 11 bases left between them. Germline-derived CDR1 and CDR2 are KGHSH and LQKENI. This CDR3 has 15 residues. In DNA form, the CDR3 reads TGTGCCAGCTCACCACCGGGGGCAGACCACTATGGCTACACCTTC. Protein: CASSPPGADHYGYTF.

Turning to this clone: Other DNA sequences from this sample encode an identical CDR3 as well. The rearrangement joins TRBV3-1 (or the pseudogene TRBV3-2) to TRBJ1-1, with a tentative D call TRBD1 (6 bases). With 5 bases removed from V and 1 base from J, the gap between germline ends came to 8 bases. Germline CDR1 reads LGHDT; CDR2 reads YNNKEL (reference sequence). This CDR3 is built from 13 residues. CDR3 protein: CASSLGQNTEAFF. CDR3 in DNA: TGTGCCAGCAGCTTGGGACAGAACACTGAAGCTTTCTTT.

The genes are TRBV7-2 and TRBJ1-1, with D possibly being TRBD1 (5 bases). Trimming left V 3 bases short and J 2 bases short, with 10 bases between. The CDR3 has 14 amino acids. Germline CDR1 is SGHTA and CDR2 is FQGNSA. CDR3 nucleotides: TGTGCCAGCAGCTTTGGACACCTAAACACTGAAGCTTTCTTT. Translation gives CASSFGHLNTEAFF.

J is TRBJ2-1 and V is TRBV6-4; 7 positions match TRBD1. Germline V gene sequence: CDR1 MRHNA, CDR2 SNTAGT. This CDR3 has 14 residues. The ends lost 7 bases at V and 6 bases at J; junction bases unmatched: 9. CDR3 in DNA: TGTGCCAGCATACTATCCCGGGACAGCAATGAGCAGTTCTTC. It specifies CASILSRDSNEQFF.

The chain employs TRBV11-2 and TRBJ2-2, with 8 bases lining up with TRBD2. Unmatched junction bases numbered 5, after V lost 1 base and J lost 4 bases. CDR1 SGHAT and CDR2 FQNNGV come from the germline V gene. There are 16 residues in the CDR3. The DNA of the CDR3 is TGTGCCAGCAGCTTAGTCTCCAGCGGGGGCACCGGGGAGCTGTTTTTT. Protein sequence: CASSLVSSGGTGELFF.

This chain links TRBV25-1 with TRBJ2-5, with D maybe TRBD2 (5 bases). CDR3 length: 15 amino acids. From germline, CDR1 is MGHDK and CDR2 SYGVNS. V lost 0 bases, J lost 0 bases, and 8 bases lay in between. The DNA of the CDR3 is TGTGCCAGCAGTGAATATGCCGGGAACCAAGAGACCCAGTACTTC. It is translated as CASSEYAGNQETQYF.

The J gene is TRBJ1-1, the V gene TRBV29-1, with 7 bases fitting TRBD1. This CDR3 spans 13 amino acids. The J segment lost 6 bases and the V segment lost 1 base, leaving 5 bases of the junction unmatched. Germline-derived CDR1 and CDR2 are SQVTM and ANQGSEA. As DNA, the CDR3 is TGCAGCGTTGAAGGGTCGAGGGGGCCTGAAGCTTTCTTT. Its translation is CSVEGSRGPEAFF.

The CDR3 loop is CATSASGEAYEQYF. The CDR3 DNA is TGTGCCACCTCGGCTAGCGGGGAGGCCTACGAGCAGTACTTC. The chain has TRBV19 and TRBJ2-7, with TRBD2 matching over 9 bases. Germline values: CDR1 LNHDA, CDR2 SQIVND (reference sequence). The CDR3 consists of 14 residues. After removal of 10 bases from V and 2 bases from J, the junction contained 9 bases not matched to a gene.